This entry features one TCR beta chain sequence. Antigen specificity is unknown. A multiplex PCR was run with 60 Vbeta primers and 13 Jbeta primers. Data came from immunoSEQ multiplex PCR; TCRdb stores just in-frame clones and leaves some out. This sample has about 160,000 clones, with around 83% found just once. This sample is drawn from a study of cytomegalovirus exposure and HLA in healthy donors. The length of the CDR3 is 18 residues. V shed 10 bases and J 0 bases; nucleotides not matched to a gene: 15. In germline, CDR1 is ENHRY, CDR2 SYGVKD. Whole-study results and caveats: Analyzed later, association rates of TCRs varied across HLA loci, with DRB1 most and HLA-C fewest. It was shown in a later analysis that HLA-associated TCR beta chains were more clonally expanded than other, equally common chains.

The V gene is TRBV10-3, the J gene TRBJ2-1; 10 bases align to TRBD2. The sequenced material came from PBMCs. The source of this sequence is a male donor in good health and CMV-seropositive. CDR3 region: CATTGTSALTSSYNEQFF. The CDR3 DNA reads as TGTGCCACGACCGGGACTAGCGCTTTAACGAGCTCCTACAATGAGCAGTTCTTC.